The 14 T cell receptor beta chains below all came from one sample that was sequenced in a study of CD8+ T cells in alopecia areata (dated by TCRdb to 2017 to 2018). The treatment or condition label, read with the paper, signifies: oral pan-JAK inhibitor, 5-10 mg twice daily. Preparation of the library involved the immunoSEQ multiplex PCR assay. For TCR sequencing, RNA was extracted from every sample and reverse transcribed into cDNA to serve as template. The table comes from immuneACCESS by way of TCRdb, which keeps in-frame sequences with V and J called. Part of the clones is missing from these tables; in studies checked, under half for an unresolved V gene and the rest for unknown reasons. This sample holds around 300,000 clones; about 62% were observed only once. More than 0.85% of the sample goes to the ten largest clones. Material: CD4+ T cells sorted from blood, obtained around week 54, from a patient treated with tofacitinib. These receptors were taken from a human donor with alopecia areata.

The chain carries TRBV5-1 and TRBJ2-5; D possibly corresponds to TRBD2 (7 bases). The germline V gene encodes CDR1 SGHRS and CDR2 YFSETQ. Trimming shortened V by 4 bases and J by 1 base, and 11 bases separated the two germline ends. The CDR3 loop spans 14 amino acids. The CDR3 spells CASSRAGAQETQYF. In nucleotides, the CDR3 is TGCGCCAGCAGCCGGGCGGGGGCCCAAGAGACCCAGTACTTC.

The genes are TRBV4-2 and TRBJ1-2; D possibly corresponds to TRBD1 (5 bases). Germline CDR1 is LGHNA and CDR2 is YNFKEQ. CDR3 length: 14 amino acids. V was clipped by 1 base and J by 4 bases, with 10 bases between them. The CDR3 DNA reads as TGTGCCAGCAGCCAAGCCACAGGAACCTATGGCTACACCTTC. Protein: CASSQATGTYGYTF.

With respect to this clone: Other DNA variants within this sample encode the same CDR3. The chain employs TRBV30 and TRBJ2-3; D gene uncertain. V was pared by 2 bases and J by 2 bases, with 5 bases between. Germline lookup yields CDR1 GTSNPN and CDR2 SVGIG (reference sequence). The length of the CDR3 is 12 residues. DNA of the CDR3: TGTGCCTGGAGTCCCACCACAGATACGCAGTATTTT. The encoded protein is CAWSPTTDTQYF.

The V call is TRBV29-1, the J call TRBJ1-2; the match to TRBD1 covers 8 bases. Germline CDR1 is SQVTM and CDR2 is ANQGSEA. This CDR3 is built from 14 residues. V shed 6 bases and J 6 bases; nucleotides not matched to a gene: 12. The CDR3 spells CSVLGQDGIDGYTF. Here the CDR3 DNA reads TGCAGCGTCCTGGGACAGGATGGGATCGATGGCTACACCTTC.

This clone was seen a few times. The J gene is TRBJ2-2, the V gene TRBV7-2, with D possibly TRBD2 on 6 matching bases. There are 15 residues in the CDR3. V lost 5 bases and J 3 bases, leaving 13 bases between the germline ends. Germline CDR1 SGHTA, CDR2 FQGNSA. The CDR3, as DNA: TGTGCCAGCAGCCCCAGATGGGGGGACACCGGGGAGCTGTTTTTT. It yields the protein CASSPRWGDTGELFF.

As regards this clone: Different DNA sequences within this sample yield the same CDR3. The V call is TRBV10-3, the J call TRBJ2-7, with TRBD1 matching over 9 bases. J gave up 2 bases and V 5 bases, and 4 bases lay outside the gene matches. Germline lookup yields CDR1 ENHRY and CDR2 SYGVKD. CDR3 size: 14 residues. CDR3 sequence reads: CAISPGQGPYEQYF. The CDR3 DNA follows: TGTGCCATCAGTCCGGGACAGGGTCCCTACGAGCAGTACTTC.

CDR3 sequence (DNA): TGTGCCAGCAGGTTCGGACAGGATTGGGGCAATCAGCCCCAGCATTTT. The encoded protein is CASRFGQDWGNQPQHF. The chain joins TRBV2 to TRBJ1-5, with 7 bases matching TRBD1. Germline V gives CDR1 SNHLY, CDR2 FYNNEI. The junction had 10 bases not matched to a gene; V was cut back by 6 bases and J by 2 bases. The CDR3 spans 16 residues.

J is TRBJ2-2 and V is TRBV6-6, with D perhaps matching TRBD1 or TRBD2 (5 bases each). Germline V gene data show CDR1 as MNHNY and CDR2 as SVGAGI (reference sequence). The CDR3 is made up of 13 amino acids. Trimming removed 4 bases at V and 2 bases at J, with 5 bases between. The CDR3 region is CASSWDNTGELFF. The CDR3 DNA is TGTGCCAGCAGTTGGGACAACACCGGGGAGCTGTTTTTT.

V gene TRBV29-1 combines with J gene TRBJ1-2; a possible D gene is TRBD1 (6 bases). CDR1 and CDR2 from the germline V gene are SQVTM and ANQGSEA. The CDR3 loop spans 16 amino acids. V shed 0 bases and J shed 2 bases, with 16 bases lying between them. The DNA of the CDR3 is TGCAGCGTTGAAGAAGGGGGACGCCCGCGAAACTATGGCTACACCTTC. The encoded protein is CSVEEGGRPRNYGYTF. The full variable domain, completed using reference TRBV29-1 and TRBJ1-2, is SAVISQKPSRDICQRGTSLTIQCQVDSQVTMMFWYRQQPGQSLTLIATANQGSEATYESGFVIDKFPISRPNLTFSTLTVSNMSPEDSSIYLCSVEEGGRPRNYGYTFGSGTRLTVV.

This sequence joins TRBV25-1 and TRBJ1-1, with D possibly TRBD1 on 5 matching bases. The CDR3 loop spans 11 amino acids. Trimming took 9 bases from V and 10 from J, leaving 15 bases between them. Germline CDR1 reads MGHDK; CDR2 reads SYGVNS. Here the CDR3 DNA reads TGTGCCAGTAACAGGAGGGAAGTAGCTTTCTTT. Protein product: CASNRREVAFF.

The chain combines TRBV30 with TRBJ1-2; D may be TRBD1 (5 bases). Per germline, CDR1 GTSNPN and CDR2 SVGIG (reference sequence). The CDR3 is made up of 13 amino acids. V lost 8 bases and J 8 bases, leaving 21 bases between the germline ends. CDR3 protein: CARSNVRAGGYTF. CDR3 coding DNA: TGTGCCCGGTCCAACGTCAGGGCGGGCGGCTACACCTTC.

The chain links TRBV25-1 to TRBJ1-6; D not certain. Trimming cost V 1 base and J 7 bases, with 8 bases left between them. Per germline, CDR1 MGHDK and CDR2 SYGVNS. The CDR3 totals 14 residues. This CDR3 reads CASSESQVNSPLHF. CDR3 nucleotide sequence: TGTGCCAGCAGTGAATCCCAGGTCAATTCACCCCTCCACTTT.

This clone has only one observation. V and J are TRBV5-4 and TRBJ2-3, with D maybe TRBD1 (6 bases). The length of the CDR3 is 13 residues. Germline V lookup: CDR1 SGHNT, CDR2 YYREEE (reference sequence). Trimming pared 3 bases from V and 4 bases from J, leaving 9 bases between. CDR3 amino acids: CASSSGAPDTQYF. DNA of the CDR3: TGTGCCAGCAGCTCAGGGGCCCCAGATACGCAGTATTTT.

The V and J genes are TRBV9 and TRBJ1-1; maybe TRBD1 (5 bases). Germline loops: CDR1 SGDLS, CDR2 YYNGEE. V lost 3 bases and J lost 0, with 12 bases in between. The length of the CDR3 is 15 residues. The CDR3 nucleotides are TGTGCCAGCAGCGCCGCCGGGACGATGAACACTGAAGCTTTCTTT. It specifies CASSAAGTMNTEAFF.